The T cell receptor (beta chain) under discussion was sequenced for a study of cytomegalovirus exposure and HLA in healthy donors. The PCR ran on 60 Vbeta and 13 Jbeta primers. Clones were sequenced by immunoSEQ multiplex PCR, and TCRdb holds only the in-frame ones, with some missing. The sample contains about 120,000 clones, around 75% of which appear only once. The sequenced sample was PBMCs. The TCR comes from a woman aged 18-29 years in good health and CMV-seronegative.

The CDR3 spells CASSYLPGSSYNEQFF. CDR3 DNA: TGTGCCAGCAGCTACCTCCCGGGGAGCTCCTACAATGAGCAGTTCTTC. This chain joins TRBV6-5 and TRBJ2-1; possibly TRBD2 for D (5 bases). From germline, CDR1 is MNHEY and CDR2 SVGAGI. The V end was cut by 6 bases, the J end by 0 bases, with 15 bases between. CDR3 length equals 16 residues.